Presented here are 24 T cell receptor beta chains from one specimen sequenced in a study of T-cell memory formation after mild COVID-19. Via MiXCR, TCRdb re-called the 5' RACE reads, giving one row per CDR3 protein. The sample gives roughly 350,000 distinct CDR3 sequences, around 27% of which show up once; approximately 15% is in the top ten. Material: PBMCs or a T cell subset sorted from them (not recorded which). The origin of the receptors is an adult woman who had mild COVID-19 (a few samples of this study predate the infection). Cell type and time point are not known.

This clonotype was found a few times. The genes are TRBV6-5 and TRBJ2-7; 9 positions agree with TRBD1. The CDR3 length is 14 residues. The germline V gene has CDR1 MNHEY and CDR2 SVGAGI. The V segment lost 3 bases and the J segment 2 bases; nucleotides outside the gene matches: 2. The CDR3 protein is CASSYGDRAYEQYF. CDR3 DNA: TGTGCCAGCAGTTATGGGGACAGGGCCTACGAGCAGTACTTC.

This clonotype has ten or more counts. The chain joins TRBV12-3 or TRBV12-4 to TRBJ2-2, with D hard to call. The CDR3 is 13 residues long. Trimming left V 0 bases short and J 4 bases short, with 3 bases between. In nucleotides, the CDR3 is TGTGCCAGCAGTTTAGCAGGCACCGGGGAGCTGTTTTTT. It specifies CASSLAGTGELFF.

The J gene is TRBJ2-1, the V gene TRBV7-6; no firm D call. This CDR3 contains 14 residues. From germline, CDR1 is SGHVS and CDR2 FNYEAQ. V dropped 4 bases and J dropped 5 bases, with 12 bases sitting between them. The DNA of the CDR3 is TGTGCCAGCAGCTCTGGCCCTAACCACAATGAGCAGTTCTTC. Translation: CASSSGPNHNEQFF.

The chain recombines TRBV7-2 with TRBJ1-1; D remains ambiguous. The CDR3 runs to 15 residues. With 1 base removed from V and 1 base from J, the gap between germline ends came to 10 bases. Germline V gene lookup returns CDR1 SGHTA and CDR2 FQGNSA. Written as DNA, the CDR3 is TGTGCCAGCAGCTTAGGGCCTTTTGCGAACACTGAAGCTTTCTTT. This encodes CASSLGPFANTEAFF. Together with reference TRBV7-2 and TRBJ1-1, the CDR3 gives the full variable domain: GAGVSQSPSNKVTEKGKDVELRCDPISGHTALYWYRQSLGQGLEFLIYFQGNSAPDKSGLPSDRFSAERTGGSVSTLTIQRTQQEDSAVYLCASSLGPFANTEAFFGQGTRLTVV.

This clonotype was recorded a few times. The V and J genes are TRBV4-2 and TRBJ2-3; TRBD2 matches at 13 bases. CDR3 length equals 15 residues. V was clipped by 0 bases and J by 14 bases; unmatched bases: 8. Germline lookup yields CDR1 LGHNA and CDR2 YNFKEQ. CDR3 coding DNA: TGTGCCAGCAGCCAAGATAGGACTAGCGGGAGAGGGGTGTATTTT. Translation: CASSQDRTSGRGVYF.

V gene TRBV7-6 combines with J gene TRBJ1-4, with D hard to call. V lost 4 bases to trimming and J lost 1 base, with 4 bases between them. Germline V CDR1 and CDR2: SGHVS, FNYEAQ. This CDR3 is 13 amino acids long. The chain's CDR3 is CASSSGTNEKLFF. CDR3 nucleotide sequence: TGTGCCAGCAGCTCGGGAACTAATGAAAAACTGTTTTTT.

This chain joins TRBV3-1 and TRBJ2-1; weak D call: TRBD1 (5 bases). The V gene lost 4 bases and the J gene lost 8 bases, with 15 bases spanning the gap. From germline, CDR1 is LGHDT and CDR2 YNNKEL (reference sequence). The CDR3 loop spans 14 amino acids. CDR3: CASSPQGDWDEQFF. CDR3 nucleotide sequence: TGTGCCAGCAGCCCCCAGGGTGACTGGGATGAGCAGTTCTTC.

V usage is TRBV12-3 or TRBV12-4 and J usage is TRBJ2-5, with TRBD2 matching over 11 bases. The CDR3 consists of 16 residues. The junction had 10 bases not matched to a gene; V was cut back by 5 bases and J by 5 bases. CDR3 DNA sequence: TGTGCCAGCAGTCTCACTAGCGGGAGCGGTCAGGAGACCCAGTACTTC. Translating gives CASSLTSGSGQETQYF.

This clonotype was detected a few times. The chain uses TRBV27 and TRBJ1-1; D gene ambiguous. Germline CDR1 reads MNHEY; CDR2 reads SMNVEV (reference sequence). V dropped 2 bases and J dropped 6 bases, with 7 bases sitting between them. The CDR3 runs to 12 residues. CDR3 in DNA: TGTGCCAGCAGTTTACCCGGGGCTGAAGCTTTCTTT. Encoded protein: CASSLPGAEAFF.

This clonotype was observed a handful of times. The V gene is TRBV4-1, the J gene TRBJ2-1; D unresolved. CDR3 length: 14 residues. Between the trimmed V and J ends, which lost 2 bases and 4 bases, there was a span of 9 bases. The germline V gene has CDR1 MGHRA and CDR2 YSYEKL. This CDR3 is CASSQFAGYNEQFF. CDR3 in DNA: TGCGCCAGCAGCCAATTCGCTGGGTACAATGAGCAGTTCTTC.

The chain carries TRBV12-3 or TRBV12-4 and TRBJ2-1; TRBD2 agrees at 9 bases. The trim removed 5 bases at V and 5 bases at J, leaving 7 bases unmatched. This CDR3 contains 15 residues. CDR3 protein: CASSLRLAEHNEQFF. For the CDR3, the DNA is TGTGCCAGCAGTCTCCGACTAGCGGAGCACAATGAGCAGTTCTTC.

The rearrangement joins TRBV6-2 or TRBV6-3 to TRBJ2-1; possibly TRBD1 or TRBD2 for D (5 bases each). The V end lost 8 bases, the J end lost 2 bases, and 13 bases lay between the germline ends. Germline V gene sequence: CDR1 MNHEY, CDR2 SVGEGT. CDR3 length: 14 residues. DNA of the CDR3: TGTGCCAGCCTTCACGGGGCGCCCTACAATGAGCAGTTCTTC. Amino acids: CASLHGAPYNEQFF.

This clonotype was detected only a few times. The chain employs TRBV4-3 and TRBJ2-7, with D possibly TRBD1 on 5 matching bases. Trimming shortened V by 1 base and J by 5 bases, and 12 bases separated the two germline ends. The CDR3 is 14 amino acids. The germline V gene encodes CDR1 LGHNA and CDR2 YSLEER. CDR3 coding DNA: TGCGCCAGCAGCCAAGGTCCAGGGCCGAACGAGCAGTACTTC. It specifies CASSQGPGPNEQYF.

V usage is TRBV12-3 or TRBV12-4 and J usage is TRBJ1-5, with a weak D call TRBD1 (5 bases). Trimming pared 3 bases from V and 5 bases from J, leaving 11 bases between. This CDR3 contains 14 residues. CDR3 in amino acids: CASSFWGGDQPQHF. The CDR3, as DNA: TGTGCCAGCAGTTTCTGGGGGGGGGATCAGCCCCAGCATTTT.

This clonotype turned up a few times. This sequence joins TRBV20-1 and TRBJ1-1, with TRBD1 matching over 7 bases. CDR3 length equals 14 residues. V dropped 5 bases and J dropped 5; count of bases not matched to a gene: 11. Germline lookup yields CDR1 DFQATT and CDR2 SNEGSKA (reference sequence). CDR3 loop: CSASRGGPKTEAFF. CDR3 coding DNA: TGCAGTGCTTCCAGGGGGGGGCCGAAAACTGAAGCTTTCTTT.

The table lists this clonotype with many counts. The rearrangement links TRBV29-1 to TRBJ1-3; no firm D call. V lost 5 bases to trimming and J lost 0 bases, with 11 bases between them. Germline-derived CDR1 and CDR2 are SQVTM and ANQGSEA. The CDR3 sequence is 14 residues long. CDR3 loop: CSVNLGNSGNTIYF. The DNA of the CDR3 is TGCAGCGTTAATCTAGGTAACTCTGGAAACACCATATATTTT.

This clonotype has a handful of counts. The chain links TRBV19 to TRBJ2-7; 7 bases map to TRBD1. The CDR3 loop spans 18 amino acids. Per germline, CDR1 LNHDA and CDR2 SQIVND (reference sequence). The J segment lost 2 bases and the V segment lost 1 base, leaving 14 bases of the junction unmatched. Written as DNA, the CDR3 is TGTGCCAGTAGTATAGCCATCTATCCGGGACAGCTTGCCTACGAGCAGTACTTC. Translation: CASSIAIYPGQLAYEQYF.

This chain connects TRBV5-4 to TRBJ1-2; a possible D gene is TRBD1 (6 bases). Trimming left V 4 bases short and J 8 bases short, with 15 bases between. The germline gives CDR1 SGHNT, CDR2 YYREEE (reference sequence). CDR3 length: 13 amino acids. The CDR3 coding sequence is TGTGCCAGCAGCATCAGACAGGTCTACGGCTACACCTTC. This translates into CASSIRQVYGYTF. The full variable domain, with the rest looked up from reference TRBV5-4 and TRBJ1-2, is ETGVTQSPTHLIKTRGQQVTLRCSSQSGHNTVSWYQQALGQGPQFIFQYYREEENGRGNFPPRFSGLQFPNYSSELNVNALELDDSALYLCASSIRQVYGYTFGSGTRLTVV.

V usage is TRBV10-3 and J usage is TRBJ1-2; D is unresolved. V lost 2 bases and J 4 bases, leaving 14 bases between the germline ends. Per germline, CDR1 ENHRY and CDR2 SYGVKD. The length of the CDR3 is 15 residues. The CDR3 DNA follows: TGTGCCATCAGTGAGACGGACGGGGTAATCTATGGCTACACCTTC. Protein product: CAISETDGVIYGYTF.

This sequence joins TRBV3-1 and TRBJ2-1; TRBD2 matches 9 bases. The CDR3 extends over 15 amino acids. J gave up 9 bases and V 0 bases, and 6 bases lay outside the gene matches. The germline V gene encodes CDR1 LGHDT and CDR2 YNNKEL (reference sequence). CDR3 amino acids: CASSQDISGSFEQFF. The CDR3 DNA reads TGTGCCAGCAGCCAAGATATTAGCGGGAGCTTTGAGCAGTTCTTC.

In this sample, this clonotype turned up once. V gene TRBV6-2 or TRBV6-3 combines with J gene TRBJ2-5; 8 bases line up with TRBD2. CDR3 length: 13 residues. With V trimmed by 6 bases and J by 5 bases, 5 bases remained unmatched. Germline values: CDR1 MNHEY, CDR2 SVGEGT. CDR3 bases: TGTGCCAGCAGAGAAGCGGGAGAGGAGACCCAGTACTTC. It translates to CASREAGEETQYF.

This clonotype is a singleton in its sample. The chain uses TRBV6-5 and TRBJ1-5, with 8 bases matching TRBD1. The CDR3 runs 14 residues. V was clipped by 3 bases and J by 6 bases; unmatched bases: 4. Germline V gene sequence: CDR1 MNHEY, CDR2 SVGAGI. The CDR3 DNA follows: TGTGCCAGCAGTTATGACAGGGGAACTCAGCCCCAGCATTTT. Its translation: CASSYDRGTQPQHF.

CDR3 protein: CASSLAGTGTYLYF. As DNA, the CDR3 is TGTGCCAGCAGTTTGGCCGGGACAGGCACCTATCTGTACTTC. The chain couples TRBV27 to TRBJ2-7, with TRBD1 identical over 8 bases. The germline gives CDR1 MNHEY, CDR2 SMNVEV (reference sequence). The CDR3 runs 14 residues. Unmatched junction bases numbered 13, after V lost 3 bases and J lost 12 bases.

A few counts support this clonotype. The CDR3 nucleotides read TGTGCCACCAGTGCGACAGGGTATAGTGAAGCTTTCTTT. Translated, it gives CATSATGYSEAFF. The chain has TRBV24-1 and TRBJ1-1; 7 bases are a match to TRBD1. CDR1 is KGHDR and CDR2 is SFDVKD in the germline V gene. This CDR3 spans 13 amino acids. V shed 5 bases, J shed 7 bases, and the junction held 6 bases outside the gene matches.